This T cell receptor beta chain was sequenced for a study of CD8 T cells in ankylosing spondylitis. Concerning this clonotype: Its target is not known.

Study outcomes and limitations: Disease-linked clones reportedly concentrated significantly in matched ankylosing spondylitis synovial fluid.

Libraries for TCR beta were made by quantitative 5'-RACE with molecular barcodes. Using its own MiXCR run on the 5' RACE reads, TCRdb lists one record per CDR3 protein. In the table there are 200,000 to 300,000 distinct CDR3 sequences, 30% to 40% of which are singletons. Trimming at V came to 1 base and at J to 9 bases, leaving 8 bases not matched to a gene. The CDR3 runs to 13 residues. Germline V gene sequence: CDR1 SQVTM, CDR2 ANQGSEA. The gene calls are TRBV29-1 and TRBJ2-5, with 7 bases lining up with TRBD2. The clonotype originates from a male donor with ankylosing spondylitis or in good health (not recorded which). What was sequenced was blood, either unsorted or a sorted T cell fraction (not recorded which). CDR3 sequence: CSVEVRDYEAQYF. The DNA of the CDR3 is TGCAGCGTTGAAGTCCGGGACTATGAGGCCCAGTACTTC.